The clone carrying this TCR beta chain showed up just once. In the same sample, other DNA sequences code for this CDR3. The PCR made use of 60 Vbeta and 13 Jbeta primers. This table comes from immunoSEQ multiplex PCR, and its TCRdb copy is limited to in-frame clones, with some not included. The data show roughly 150,000 clones, with roughly four fifths seen just once and approximately 8% held by the top ten. These data originate in a study of cytomegalovirus exposure and HLA in healthy donors. The CDR3 has 16 amino acids. Germline CDR1 is MNHEY and CDR2 is SVGAGI. V trimming: 0 bases; J trimming: 0 bases; junction bases outside the gene matches: 2.

The TCR comes from a male donor in good health and CMV-seropositive. Sequencing was carried out using PBMCs. V is TRBV6-5 and J is TRBJ2-3; 8 bases map to TRBD2. The CDR3 region is CASSYSASGSTDTQYF. CDR3 DNA sequence: TGTGCCAGCAGTTACTCGGCTAGCGGGAGCACAGATACGCAGTATTTT.